This entry concerns a single TCR beta chain. Its specificity is unknown. From germline, CDR1 is SGHAT and CDR2 FQNNGV. The V and J ends lost 0 bases and 3 bases respectively, with 7 bases between them. There are 14 residues in the CDR3. The record originates from a study of T cell repertoires in cytomegalovirus infection. Study overall: Signatures in public TCR beta sequences pointed to both CMV infection and matching HLA type. The study, taken as a whole, reports: Dominating the ex vivo response were TCR beta clonotypes that were CMV-specific and HLA-C-restricted.

TCRdb ran MiXCR on the reads and lists one entry per CDR3 protein. The sample holds 85,000 to 130,000 distinct CDR3 sequences, 20% to 25% seen once. This chain uses TRBV11-2 with TRBJ2-3; D is unclear. Sequencing was carried out using CD8+ T cells from PBMCs. The origin of this receptor is a human donor in good health (CMV status not recorded). Some clones in this sample may be carry-over from other donors' samples. As DNA, the CDR3 is TGTGCCAGCAGCTTAGATCTGGTAACAGATACGCAGTATTTT. Amino acid sequence: CASSLDLVTDTQYF.